This TCR beta chain was recorded in a study of blood T cells in healthy people across ages. The use of a sample-barcoded 5' primer and a J-beta primer mix characterized a second PCR of about 7 to 12 cycles. TCRdb called the 5' RACE reads again in MiXCR, with one record for every CDR3 protein. This table has about 1,600,000 distinct CDR3 sequences, 42% appearing once. This clonotype was seen at least ten times. What it recognizes is unknown. Study-wide results and caveats: Both naive CD4+ cell counts and diversity were greater in long-lived donors than in aged donors.

Germline CDR1 and CDR2: MGHRA and YSYEKL. J was trimmed by 4 bases and V by 4 bases; bases with no gene match: 6. CDR3 length: 14 amino acids. This chain links TRBV4-1 with TRBJ1-2; 7 bases fit TRBD1. Specimen: blood. The TCR originated in a young woman in good health. The chain's CDR3 is CASSPAGTAYGYTF. As DNA, the CDR3 is TGCGCCAGCAGCCCCGCCGGGACAGCCTATGGCTACACCTTC.